This is a list of T cell receptor beta chains from one sample in a study of early T cells in non-severe SARS-CoV-2 infection. In TCRdb, the 5' RACE reads were re-called with MiXCR into one record per CDR3 protein. The table has about 79,000 distinct CDR3 sequences, about 13% seen once. Input material: whole blood. All receptors come from an adult who was a healthcare worker with PCR-confirmed SARS-CoV-2 infection or an uninfected control (not recorded which). Each CDR3 is given with its conserved first and last residue. The order of the fields is clone size, V gene, J gene, D gene, CDR3 protein, CDR3 DNA. The D gene is left open where the match is weak. Size tells how often a clone was seen (once, few, many) or the class of an expanded clone, and some rows leave it out.

clone size: NA; V gene: TRBV20-1; J gene: TRBJ1-2; D gene: TRBD1; CDR3 protein: CSAPLDRGEWPNYGYTF; CDR3 DNA: TGCAGTGCTCCTCTCGACAGGGGGGAGTGGCCGAATTATGGCTACACCTTC
clone size: many; V gene: TRBV10-3; J gene: TRBJ2-7; D gene: NA; CDR3 protein: CAISDPAGVQYF; CDR3 DNA: TGTGCCATCAGTGACCCCGCCGGGGTGCAGTACTTC
clone size: few; V gene: TRBV28; J gene: TRBJ2-1; D gene: TRBD2; CDR3 protein: CASSSGLAGKGEQFF; CDR3 DNA: TGTGCCAGCAGTTCGGGACTAGCGGGGAAGGGTGAGCAGTTCTTC
clone size: many; V gene: TRBV7-6; J gene: TRBJ2-2; D gene: NA; CDR3 protein: CASSLTSTGELFF; CDR3 DNA: TGTGCCAGCAGCTTAACCTCCACCGGGGAGCTGTTTTTT
clone size: many; V gene: TRBV30; J gene: TRBJ2-1; D gene: TRBD2; CDR3 protein: CASTGRAGNEQFF; CDR3 DNA: TGTGCCTCAACCGGGAGGGCCGGTAATGAGCAGTTCTTC
clone size: few; V gene: TRBV4-1; J gene: TRBJ2-7; D gene: NA; CDR3 protein: CASSQDLKQSEIHYEQYF; CDR3 DNA: TGCGCCAGCAGCCAAGATCTGAAACAGAGCGAGATCCATTACGAGCAGTACTTC
clone size: many; V gene: TRBV20-1; J gene: TRBJ2-1; D gene: TRBD1; CDR3 protein: CSAGTGNEQFF; CDR3 DNA: TGCAGTGCTGGGACAGGGAATGAGCAGTTCTTC
clone size: many; V gene: TRBV12-3/TRBV12-4; J gene: TRBJ1-5; D gene: NA; CDR3 protein: CASSLRRIIGQPQHF; CDR3 DNA: TGTGCCAGCAGTTTACGACGGATTATTGGTCAGCCCCAGCATTTT
clone size: few; V gene: TRBV20-1; J gene: TRBJ2-7; D gene: TRBD2; CDR3 protein: CSATGTSGEKSYEQYF; CDR3 DNA: TGCAGTGCTACCGGGACTAGCGGGGAGAAATCCTACGAGCAGTACTTC
clone size: few; V gene: TRBV2; J gene: TRBJ1-5; D gene: NA; CDR3 protein: CASSEGDSNQPQHF; CDR3 DNA: TGTGCCAGCAGTGAAGGGGATAGCAATCAGCCCCAGCATTTT
clone size: many; V gene: TRBV12-5; J gene: TRBJ1-5; D gene: NA; CDR3 protein: CASGWGGNQPQHF; CDR3 DNA: TGTGCTAGTGGTTGGGGGGGCAATCAGCCCCAGCATTTT
clone size: many; V gene: TRBV12-3/TRBV12-4; J gene: TRBJ2-7; D gene: TRBD1; CDR3 protein: CASRPGLQGVSEQYF; CDR3 DNA: TGTGCCAGCAGACCCGGCCTCCAGGGGGTTAGCGAGCAGTACTTC
clone size: few; V gene: TRBV20-1; J gene: TRBJ2-7; D gene: TRBD2; CDR3 protein: CSASDQTSGRWDEQYF; CDR3 DNA: TGCAGTGCCTCCGACCAGACTAGCGGGAGGTGGGACGAGCAGTACTTC
clone size: many; V gene: TRBV9; J gene: TRBJ2-3; D gene: TRBD2; CDR3 protein: CASSVGGGSDTQYF; CDR3 DNA: TGTGCCAGCAGCGTAGGCGGGGGTTCAGATACGCAGTATTTT
clone size: few; V gene: TRBV11-3; J gene: TRBJ2-1; D gene: NA; CDR3 protein: CASSLGGQRSYNEQFF; CDR3 DNA: TGTGCCAGCAGCTTAGGGGGCCAGCGGAGCTACAATGAGCAGTTCTTC
clone size: many; V gene: TRBV20-1; J gene: TRBJ2-1; D gene: NA; CDR3 protein: CSARRRGTSNSYNEQFF; CDR3 DNA: TGCAGTGCTAGGAGGCGGGGCACCTCAAACTCCTACAATGAGCAGTTCTTC
clone size: many; V gene: TRBV20-1; J gene: TRBJ2-5; D gene: NA; CDR3 protein: CSARGAQETQYF; CDR3 DNA: TGCAGTGCTAGAGGGGCTCAAGAGACCCAGTACTTC